This T cell receptor (beta chain) was sequenced for a study of T-cell memory formation after mild COVID-19. The CDR3 is 14 amino acids. V shed 6 bases and J 1 base; nucleotides not matched to a gene: 5. From germline, CDR1 is MDHEN and CDR2 SYDVKM. TCRdb recomputed calls from the 5' RACE reads with MiXCR, one row per CDR3 protein. Of just over 200,000 distinct CDR3 sequences listed, around 8.8% are singletons. The rearrangement joins TRBV28 to TRBJ2-7; 8 nucleotides match TRBD1. This receptor was identified in a man aged 18 to 30 who had mild COVID-19 (a few samples of this study predate the infection). Cell type and time point are not known. Sequenced material: PBMCs or a T cell subset sorted from them (not recorded which). The CDR3 DNA reads as TGTGCCAGCAGACCACGACAGGGGTCCTACGAGCAGTACTTC. Amino acids: CASRPRQGSYEQYF.